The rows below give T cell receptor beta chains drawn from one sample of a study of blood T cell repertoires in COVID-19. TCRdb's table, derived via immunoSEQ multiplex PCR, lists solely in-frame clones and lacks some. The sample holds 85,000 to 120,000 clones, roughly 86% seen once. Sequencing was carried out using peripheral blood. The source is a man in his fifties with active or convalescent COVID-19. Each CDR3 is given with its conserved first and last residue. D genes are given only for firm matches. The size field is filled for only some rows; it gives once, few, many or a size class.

DNA: TGTGCCAGCAGCACAGGGGACGAGCAGTACTTC
CDR3: CASSTGDEQYF
J: TRBJ2-7
D: TRBD1
size: NA
V: TRBV12-3/TRBV12-4

DNA: TGCGCCAGCAGCCAGCGCTCCCTCCCGAGCACAGATACGCAGTATTTT
CDR3: CASSQRSLPSTDTQYF
J: TRBJ2-3
D: NA
size: NA
V: TRBV4-3

DNA: TGCAGCGTTGTTGCGGACAGCTCCTACGAGCAGTACTTC
CDR3: CSVVADSSYEQYF
J: TRBJ2-7
D: NA
size: NA
V: TRBV29-1

DNA: TGTGCCAGCAGCTTATTTCAATCGGACAAAGAAGAGCAGTACTTC
CDR3: CASSLFQSDKEEQYF
J: TRBJ2-7
D: NA
size: NA
V: TRBV7-9

DNA: TGCGCCAGCAGCTTGGGAGGACAGGGGTACAATGAGCAGTTCTTC
CDR3: CASSLGGQGYNEQFF
J: TRBJ2-1
D: TRBD1
size: few
V: TRBV5-1

DNA: TGTGCCAGCAGCCGGGAGGAAATGAACACTGAAGCTTTCTTT
CDR3: CASSREEMNTEAFF
J: TRBJ1-1
D: NA
size: NA
V: TRBV11-2

DNA: TGTGCCAGCAGTTTACCTGCCGGGGGACTAGGAAATGAGCAGTTCTTC
CDR3: CASSLPAGGLGNEQFF
J: TRBJ2-1
D: TRBD2
size: NA
V: TRBV28

DNA: TGTGCCAGCAGCCAGGGGGCGCGTGAAAAACTGTTTTTT
CDR3: CASSQGAREKLFF
J: TRBJ1-4
D: TRBD1
size: NA
V: TRBV12-3/TRBV12-4

DNA: TGTGCCAGCAGCTTAGAGTGGGACAGAGGCGTCGAGCAGTACTTC
CDR3: CASSLEWDRGVEQYF
J: TRBJ2-7
D: TRBD1
size: NA
V: TRBV11-2

DNA: TGTGCCAGCAGCCCCCTCGATCGGGGCGGGGAGCTGTTTTTT
CDR3: CASSPLDRGGELFF
J: TRBJ2-2
D: NA
size: NA
V: TRBV7-6

DNA: TGTGCCAGCAGCATAACAGGGGAGGCAAAGGAAGAGACCCAGTACTTC
CDR3: CASSITGEAKEETQYF
J: TRBJ2-5
D: NA
size: NA
V: TRBV5-4

DNA: TGTGCCAGCGCGGGGGAAGGCAATCAGCCCCAGCATTTT
CDR3: CASAGEGNQPQHF
J: TRBJ1-5
D: NA
size: NA
V: TRBV2

DNA: TGCACCAGCAGCCAAGAGCGGGGACAGGGGGCGCCGGGCAATCAGCCCCAGCATTTT
CDR3: CTSSQERGQGAPGNQPQHF
J: TRBJ1-5
D: NA
size: NA
V: TRBV1

DNA: TGTGCCAGCAGTTACGGGGTCGCCGGGACAGTATACTACGAGCAGTACTTC
CDR3: CASSYGVAGTVYYEQYF
J: TRBJ2-7
D: TRBD1
size: NA
V: TRBV6-2/TRBV6-3

DNA: TGCGCCAGCAGCCTACCCCAGGGCTCTGGGGCCAACGTCCTGACTTTC
CDR3: CASSLPQGSGANVLTF
J: TRBJ2-6
D: NA
size: once
V: TRBV5-1

DNA: TGTGCCAGCAGCTTAGCGGGGGCCCCCACAGATACGCAGTATTTT
CDR3: CASSLAGAPTDTQYF
J: TRBJ2-3
D: NA
size: NA
V: TRBV7-2

DNA: TGCGCCAGCAGCTTCGCAGGGGGTGCAACTAATGAAAAACTGTTTTTT
CDR3: CASSFAGGATNEKLFF
J: TRBJ1-4
D: TRBD1
size: NA
V: TRBV5-1

DNA: TGTGCCAGCAGCTCTCGTCCGGGACAGGGGGCCGGCTATCAGCCCCAGCATTTT
CDR3: CASSSRPGQGAGYQPQHF
J: TRBJ1-5
D: TRBD1
size: NA
V: TRBV5-8

DNA: TGTGCCAGCAGCCAAGATAGGGGGACTCAGCCCCAGCATTTT
CDR3: CASSQDRGTQPQHF
J: TRBJ1-5
D: NA
size: NA
V: TRBV4-2

DNA: TGTGCCAGCTCAACTGACAGTGCTGAAAAACTGTTTTTT
CDR3: CASSTDSAEKLFF
J: TRBJ1-4
D: NA
size: NA
V: TRBV18

DNA: TGTGCCAGTAGTTCATCTACTAGGAGGCATGAGCAGTTCTTC
CDR3: CASSSSTRRHEQFF
J: TRBJ2-1
D: NA
size: NA
V: TRBV19

DNA: TGTGCCAGCAGCACCGACACGAAAGAGACCCAGTACTTC
CDR3: CASSTDTKETQYF
J: TRBJ2-5
D: NA
size: NA
V: TRBV2

DNA: TGTGCCAGCAGCTTAATCGGGGAAGCTTTCTTT
CDR3: CASSLIGEAFF
J: TRBJ1-1
D: NA
size: NA
V: TRBV11-2

DNA: TGTGCCAGCAGCTCGCAGCGACTGAACACTGAAGCTTTCTTT
CDR3: CASSSQRLNTEAFF
J: TRBJ1-1
D: NA
size: NA
V: TRBV11-2

DNA: TGCGCCAGCGCCCCCCCTGGGCCGTACAATGAGCAGTTCTTC
CDR3: CASAPPGPYNEQFF
J: TRBJ2-1
D: NA
size: NA
V: TRBV23-1

DNA: TGTGCCTACCGGGACAGCGGCTACGAGCAGTACTTC
CDR3: CAYRDSGYEQYF
J: TRBJ2-7
D: TRBD1
size: NA
V: TRBV30

DNA: TGTGCCAGCAGTGGTTCAGGAGGGGCACGGTACAATCAGCCCCAGCATTTT
CDR3: CASSGSGGARYNQPQHF
J: TRBJ1-5
D: NA
size: NA
V: TRBV6-1

DNA: TGCAGTGCTAGCCCGGGTACCCCCTTT
CDR3: CSASPGTPF
J: TRBJ1-1
D: NA
size: NA
V: TRBV20-1

DNA: TGTGCCAGCAGTGGAGGGAACGGGTACGAGCAGTACTTC
CDR3: CASSGGNGYEQYF
J: TRBJ2-7
D: NA
size: NA
V: TRBV25-1

DNA: TGTGCCAGCAGCCTCGGCAGGGCCGTCGGGGAGCTGTTTTTT
CDR3: CASSLGRAVGELFF
J: TRBJ2-2
D: NA
size: NA
V: TRBV27

DNA: TGTGCCAGCAGTACGACTAGCCGGAACACCGGGGAGCTGTTTTTT
CDR3: CASSTTSRNTGELFF
J: TRBJ2-2
D: TRBD2
size: NA
V: TRBV6-5

DNA: TGTGCCAGCAGCCCGGACCCGACAGGGGCGGGCAATGAGCAGTTCTTC
CDR3: CASSPDPTGAGNEQFF
J: TRBJ2-1
D: TRBD1
size: NA
V: TRBV5-8

DNA: TGCGCCAGCAGCCCCTGGGGGGGACTCAATCAGCCCCAGCATTTT
CDR3: CASSPWGGLNQPQHF
J: TRBJ1-5
D: NA
size: NA
V: TRBV4-1

DNA: TGTGCCAGCAGTGGCCAGGAGGGGCCAAGTGTCTATGGCTACACCTTC
CDR3: CASSGQEGPSVYGYTF
J: TRBJ1-2
D: NA
size: few
V: TRBV2

DNA: TGTGCCAGCAGCCAATACCAAGAGACCCAGTACTTC
CDR3: CASSQYQETQYF
J: TRBJ2-5
D: NA
size: NA
V: TRBV11-1

DNA: TGCAGCGTCGGACCACAGGGAATTGAAGCTTTCTTT
CDR3: CSVGPQGIEAFF
J: TRBJ1-1
D: NA
size: NA
V: TRBV29-1

DNA: TGTGCCAGCAGCACACAGGGTTGGGAGACCCAGTACTTC
CDR3: CASSTQGWETQYF
J: TRBJ2-5
D: NA
size: NA
V: TRBV7-6

DNA: TGTGCCTGTTGCAGGGATATGAACACTGAAGCTTTCTTT
CDR3: CACCRDMNTEAFF
J: TRBJ1-1
D: NA
size: NA
V: TRBV2

DNA: TGTGCCAGCAGTGACAGGGGGGGCTCCTACAATGAGCAGTTCTTC
CDR3: CASSDRGGSYNEQFF
J: TRBJ2-1
D: NA
size: NA
V: TRBV6-4

DNA: TGTGCCAGCAGCCAAGGGGGGGGTCTAGGCTACACCTTC
CDR3: CASSQGGGLGYTF
J: TRBJ1-2
D: NA
size: NA
V: TRBV3-1/TRBV3-2

DNA: TGTGCCAGCAGTGAACCTGTGTGGCAGGCGCAGGTCAATGAGCAGTTCTTC
CDR3: CASSEPVWQAQVNEQFF
J: TRBJ2-1
D: NA
size: NA
V: TRBV6-1

DNA: TGTGCCAGCAGCTTAGGGGACCCCCTACAGGGGGCGGACTATGGCTACACCTTC
CDR3: CASSLGDPLQGADYGYTF
J: TRBJ1-2
D: TRBD1
size: NA
V: TRBV11-2

DNA: TGCGCCAGCAGTCTATCCAATACAGATACGCAGTATTTT
CDR3: CASSLSNTDTQYF
J: TRBJ2-3
D: NA
size: once
V: TRBV10-1

DNA: TGTGCCAGTAGTATTGGGGGACAGGGGGCCTCTGGGGCCAACGTCCTGACTTTC
CDR3: CASSIGGQGASGANVLTF
J: TRBJ2-6
D: TRBD1
size: NA
V: TRBV19

DNA: TGTGCCAGCATCCAACAGGTGGCTAACCAAGAGACCCAGTACTTC
CDR3: CASIQQVANQETQYF
J: TRBJ2-5
D: NA
size: NA
V: TRBV2

DNA: TGTGCCAGCAGCCCCCTAGGTGAAGCTTTCTTT
CDR3: CASSPLGEAFF
J: TRBJ1-1
D: NA
size: once
V: TRBV12-3/TRBV12-4

DNA: TGTGCCAGCAGCGGGACTAGCGGGGCAGATACGCAGTATTTT
CDR3: CASSGTSGADTQYF
J: TRBJ2-3
D: TRBD2
size: NA
V: TRBV9

DNA: TGTGCCAGTAGGCAGACAGGGGGTAGCAATCAGCCCCAGCATTTT
CDR3: CASRQTGGSNQPQHF
J: TRBJ1-5
D: TRBD1
size: NA
V: TRBV19

DNA: TGCGCCAGCAGTGAGTCGAGGGGGCACACAGATACGCAGTATTTT
CDR3: CASSESRGHTDTQYF
J: TRBJ2-3
D: TRBD1
size: NA
V: TRBV10-1

DNA: TGTGCCAGCAGCCCGAGACAGGGGGCTGAAGCTTTCTTT
CDR3: CASSPRQGAEAFF
J: TRBJ1-1
D: TRBD1
size: NA
V: TRBV7-9

DNA: TGTGCCAGCAGTTCGGGGGGGTCGGGCTACAATGAGCAGTTCTTC
CDR3: CASSSGGSGYNEQFF
J: TRBJ2-1
D: TRBD2
size: NA
V: TRBV6-2/TRBV6-3

DNA: TGTGCCAGCAGTGACAGGGCAGATGGCTACACCTTC
CDR3: CASSDRADGYTF
J: TRBJ1-2
D: NA
size: NA
V: TRBV6-1

DNA: TGTGCCAGCAGTGAAGGACAGGTACGCTACGAGCAGTACTTC
CDR3: CASSEGQVRYEQYF
J: TRBJ2-7
D: NA
size: NA
V: TRBV6-1

DNA: TGTGCCAGCAGTAACCTGGACGCCGCAGGGTGGACCCAGTACTTC
CDR3: CASSNLDAAGWTQYF
J: TRBJ2-5
D: NA
size: NA
V: TRBV6-5

DNA: TGCGCCAGCAGTGGGCCCGGGAACCCTAGGGGGAATGAGCAGTTCTTC
CDR3: CASSGPGNPRGNEQFF
J: TRBJ2-1
D: NA
size: NA
V: TRBV10-1

DNA: TGTGCCAGCAGCCAAGAGGGCAGGGGAAATTCACCCCTCCACTTT
CDR3: CASSQEGRGNSPLHF
J: TRBJ1-6
D: NA
size: NA
V: TRBV3-1/TRBV3-2